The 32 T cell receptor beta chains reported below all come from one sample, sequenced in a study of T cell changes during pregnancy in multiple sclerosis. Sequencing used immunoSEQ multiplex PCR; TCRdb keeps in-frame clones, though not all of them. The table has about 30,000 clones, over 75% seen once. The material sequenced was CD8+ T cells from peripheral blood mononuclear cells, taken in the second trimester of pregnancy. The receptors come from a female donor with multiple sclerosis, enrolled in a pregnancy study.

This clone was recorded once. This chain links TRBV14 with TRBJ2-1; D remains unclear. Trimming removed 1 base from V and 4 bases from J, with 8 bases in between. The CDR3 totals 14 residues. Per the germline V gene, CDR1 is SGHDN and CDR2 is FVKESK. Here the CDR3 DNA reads TGTGCCAGCAGCCAAGTAGTCAGGTACAATGAGCAGTTCTTC. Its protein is CASSQVVRYNEQFF.

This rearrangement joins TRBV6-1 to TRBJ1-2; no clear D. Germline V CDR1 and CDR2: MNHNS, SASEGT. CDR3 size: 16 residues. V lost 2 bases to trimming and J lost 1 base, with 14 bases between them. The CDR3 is CASSEQAVPFNYGYTF. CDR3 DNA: TGTGCCAGCAGTGAACAAGCCGTACCCTTTAACTATGGCTACACCTTC.

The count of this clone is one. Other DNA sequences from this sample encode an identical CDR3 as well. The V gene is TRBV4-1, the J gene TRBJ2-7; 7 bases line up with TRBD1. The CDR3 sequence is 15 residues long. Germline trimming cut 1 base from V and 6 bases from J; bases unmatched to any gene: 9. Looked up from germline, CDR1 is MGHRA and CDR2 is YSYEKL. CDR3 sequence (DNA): TGCGCCAGCAGCCAAGCAAAGGGGGCTATGGGCGAGCAGTACTTC. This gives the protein CASSQAKGAMGEQYF.

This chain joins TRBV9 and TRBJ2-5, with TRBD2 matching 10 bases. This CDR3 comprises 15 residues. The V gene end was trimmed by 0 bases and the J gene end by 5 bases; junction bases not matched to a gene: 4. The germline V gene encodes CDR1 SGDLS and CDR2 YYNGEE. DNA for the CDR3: TGTGCCAGCAGCGTAGTGGGACTAGCGAGGGAGACCCAGTACTTC. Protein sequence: CASSVVGLARETQYF.

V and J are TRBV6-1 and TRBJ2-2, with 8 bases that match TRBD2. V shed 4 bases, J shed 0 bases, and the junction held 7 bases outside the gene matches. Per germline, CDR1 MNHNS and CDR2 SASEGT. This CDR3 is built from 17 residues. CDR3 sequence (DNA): TGTGCCAGCAGTGTAGAGGCTAGCGGGTCGAACACCGGGGAGCTGTTTTTT. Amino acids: CASSVEASGSNTGELFF.

CDR3 loop: CASSVGRSSGANVLTF. Written as DNA, the CDR3 is TGTGCCAGCAGCGTGGGGAGAAGCTCTGGGGCCAACGTCCTGACTTTC. The J gene is TRBJ2-6, the V gene TRBV9; a weak D match, TRBD2 (5 bases). The V end lost 2 bases, the J end lost 0 bases, and 9 bases lay between the germline ends. CDR1 is SGDLS, CDR2 YYNGEE, per germline. The CDR3 loop spans 16 amino acids. The full variable domain, its missing parts supplied by reference TRBV9 and TRBJ2-6, is DSGVTQTPKHLITATGQRVTLRCSPRSGDLSVYWYQQSLDQGLQFLIQYYNGEERAKGNILERFSAQQFPDLHSELNLSSLELGDSALYFCASSVGRSSGANVLTFGAGSRLTVL.

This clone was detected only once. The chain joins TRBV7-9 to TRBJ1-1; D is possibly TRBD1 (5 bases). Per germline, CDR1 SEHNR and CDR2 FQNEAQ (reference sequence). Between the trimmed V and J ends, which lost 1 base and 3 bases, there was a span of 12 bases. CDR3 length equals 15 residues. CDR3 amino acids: CASSLGQGGDTEAFF. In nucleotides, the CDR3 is TGTGCCAGCAGCTTAGGCCAGGGTGGGGACACTGAAGCTTTCTTT.

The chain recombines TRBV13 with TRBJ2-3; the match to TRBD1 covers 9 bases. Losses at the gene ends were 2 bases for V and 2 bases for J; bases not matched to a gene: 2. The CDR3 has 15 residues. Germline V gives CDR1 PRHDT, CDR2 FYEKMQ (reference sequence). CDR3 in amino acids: CASSLRTGDTDTQYF. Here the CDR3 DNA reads TGTGCCAGCAGCTTAAGGACAGGGGACACAGATACGCAGTATTTT.

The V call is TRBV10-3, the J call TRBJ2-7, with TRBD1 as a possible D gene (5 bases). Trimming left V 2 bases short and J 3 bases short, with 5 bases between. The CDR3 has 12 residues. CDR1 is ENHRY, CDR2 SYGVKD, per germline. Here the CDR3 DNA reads TGTGCCATCAGTGAGGACAGCTACGAGCAGTACTTC. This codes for CAISEDSYEQYF.

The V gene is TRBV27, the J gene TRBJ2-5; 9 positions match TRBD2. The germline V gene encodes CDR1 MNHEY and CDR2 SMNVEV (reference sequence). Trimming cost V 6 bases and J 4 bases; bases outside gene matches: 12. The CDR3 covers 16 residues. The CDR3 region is CASRTKLEREAETQYF. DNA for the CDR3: TGTGCCAGCAGAACCAAACTCGAGCGGGAGGCAGAGACCCAGTACTTC.

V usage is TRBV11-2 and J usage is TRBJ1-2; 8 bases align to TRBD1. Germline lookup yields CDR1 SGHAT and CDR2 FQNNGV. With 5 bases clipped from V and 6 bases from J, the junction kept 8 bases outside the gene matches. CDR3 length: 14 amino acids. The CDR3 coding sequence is TGTGCCAGCAGCACCGGACAGGGTGTGCATGGCTACACCTTC. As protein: CASSTGQGVHGYTF. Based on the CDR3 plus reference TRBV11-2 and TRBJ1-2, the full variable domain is EAGVAQSPRYKIIEKRQSVAFWCNPISGHATLYWYQQILGQGPKLLIQFQNNGVVDDSQLPKDRFSAERLKGVDSTLKIQPAKLEDSAVYLCASSTGQGVHGYTFGSGTRLTVV.

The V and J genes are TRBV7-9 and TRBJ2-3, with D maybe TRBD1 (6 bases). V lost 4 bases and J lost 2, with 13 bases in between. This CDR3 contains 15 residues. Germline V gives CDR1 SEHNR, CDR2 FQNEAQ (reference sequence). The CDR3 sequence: CASSSNRESTDTQYF. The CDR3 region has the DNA TGTGCCAGCAGCTCGAACAGGGAATCCACAGATACGCAGTATTTT.

The CDR3 DNA follows: TGCGCCAGCAGCTTGTGGCGGGAGGTGGGCAATGAGCAGTTCTTC. This translates into CASSLWREVGNEQFF. The chain links TRBV5-1 to TRBJ2-1; 8 bases map to TRBD2. The J segment lost 6 bases and the V segment lost 1 base, leaving 6 bases of the junction unmatched. Germline V lookup: CDR1 SGHRS, CDR2 YFSETQ. The CDR3 contains 15 residues.

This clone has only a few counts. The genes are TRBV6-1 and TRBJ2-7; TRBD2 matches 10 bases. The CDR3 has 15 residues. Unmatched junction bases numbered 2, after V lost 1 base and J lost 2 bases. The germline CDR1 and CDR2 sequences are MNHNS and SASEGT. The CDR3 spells CASSEEAGGAYEQYF. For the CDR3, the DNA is TGTGCCAGCAGTGAAGAAGCGGGAGGGGCCTACGAGCAGTACTTC.

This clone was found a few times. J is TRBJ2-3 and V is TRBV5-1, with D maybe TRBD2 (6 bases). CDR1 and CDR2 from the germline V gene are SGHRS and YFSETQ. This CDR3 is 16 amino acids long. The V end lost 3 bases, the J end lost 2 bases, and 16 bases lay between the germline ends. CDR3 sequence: CASSSWSGEVTDTQYF. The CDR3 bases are TGCGCCAGCAGCTCTTGGTCGGGAGAAGTCACAGATACGCAGTATTTT.

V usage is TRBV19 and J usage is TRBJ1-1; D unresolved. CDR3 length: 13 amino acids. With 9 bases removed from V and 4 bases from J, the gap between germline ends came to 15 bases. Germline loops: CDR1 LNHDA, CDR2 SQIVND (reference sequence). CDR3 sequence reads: CARDGRGGTEAFF. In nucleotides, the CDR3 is TGTGCCAGGGATGGAAGAGGCGGCACTGAAGCTTTCTTT.

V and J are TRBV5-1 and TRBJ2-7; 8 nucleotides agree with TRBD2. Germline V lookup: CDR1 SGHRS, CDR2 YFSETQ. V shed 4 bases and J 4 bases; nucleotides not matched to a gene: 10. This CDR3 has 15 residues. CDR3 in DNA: TGCGCCAGCAGCGCCTCAGCGGGAGTCGAGTACGAGCAGTACTTC. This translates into CASSASAGVEYEQYF.

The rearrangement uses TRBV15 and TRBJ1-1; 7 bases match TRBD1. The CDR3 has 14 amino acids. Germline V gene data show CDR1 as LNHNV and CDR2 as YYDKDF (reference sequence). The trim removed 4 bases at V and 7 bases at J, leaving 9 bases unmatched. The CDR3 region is CATSTRQGDGEAFF. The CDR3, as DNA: TGTGCCACCAGCACTAGACAGGGCGACGGTGAAGCTTTCTTT.

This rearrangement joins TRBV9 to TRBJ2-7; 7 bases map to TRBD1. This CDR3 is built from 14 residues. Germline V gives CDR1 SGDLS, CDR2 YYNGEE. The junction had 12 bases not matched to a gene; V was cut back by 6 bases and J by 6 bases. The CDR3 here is CASNPSGTATEQYF. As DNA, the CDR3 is TGTGCCAGCAACCCGTCCGGGACAGCAACCGAGCAGTACTTC. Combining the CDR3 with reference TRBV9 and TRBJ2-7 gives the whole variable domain DSGVTQTPKHLITATGQRVTLRCSPRSGDLSVYWYQQSLDQGLQFLIQYYNGEERAKGNILERFSAQQFPDLHSELNLSSLELGDSALYFCASNPSGTATEQYFGPGTRLTVT.

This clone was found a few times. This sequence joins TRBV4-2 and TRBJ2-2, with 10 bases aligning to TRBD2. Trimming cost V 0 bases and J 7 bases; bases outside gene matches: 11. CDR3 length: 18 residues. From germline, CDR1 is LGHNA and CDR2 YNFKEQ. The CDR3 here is CASSQDSSSGRVGGELFF. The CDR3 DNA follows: TGTGCCAGCAGCCAAGATAGCTCTAGCGGGAGAGTGGGCGGGGAGCTGTTTTTT.

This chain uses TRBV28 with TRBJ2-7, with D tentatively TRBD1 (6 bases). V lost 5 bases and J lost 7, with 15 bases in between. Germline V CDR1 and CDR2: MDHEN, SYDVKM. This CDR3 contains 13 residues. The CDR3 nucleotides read TGTGCCAGCAGTCCTACAGGGTCGTGGGAGCAGTACTTC. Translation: CASSPTGSWEQYF.

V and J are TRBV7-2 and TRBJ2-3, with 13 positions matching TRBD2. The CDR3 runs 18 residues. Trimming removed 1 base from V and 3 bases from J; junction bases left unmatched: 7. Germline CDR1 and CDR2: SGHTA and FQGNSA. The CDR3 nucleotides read TGTGCCAGCAGCTTAGGACTAGCGGGAGGCATCATTACAGATACGCAGTATTTT. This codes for CASSLGLAGGIITDTQYF.

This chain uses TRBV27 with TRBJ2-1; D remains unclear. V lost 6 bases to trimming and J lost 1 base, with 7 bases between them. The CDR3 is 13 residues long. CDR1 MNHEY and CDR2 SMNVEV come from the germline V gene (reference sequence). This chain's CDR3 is CASRTGSYNEQFF. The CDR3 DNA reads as TGTGCCAGCAGGACGGGTTCCTACAATGAGCAGTTCTTC.

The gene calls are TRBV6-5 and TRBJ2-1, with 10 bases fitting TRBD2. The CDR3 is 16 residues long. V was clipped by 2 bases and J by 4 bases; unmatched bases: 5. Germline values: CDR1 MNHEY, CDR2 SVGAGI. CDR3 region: CASSYEREGRYNEQFF. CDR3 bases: TGTGCCAGCAGTTACGAGCGGGAGGGCCGTTACAATGAGCAGTTCTTC.

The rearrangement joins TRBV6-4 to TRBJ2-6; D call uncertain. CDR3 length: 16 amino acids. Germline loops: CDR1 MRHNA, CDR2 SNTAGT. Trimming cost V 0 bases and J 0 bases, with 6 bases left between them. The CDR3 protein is CASSDSTSSGANVLTF. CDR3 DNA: TGTGCCAGCAGTGACTCGACAAGCTCTGGGGCCAACGTCCTGACTTTC.

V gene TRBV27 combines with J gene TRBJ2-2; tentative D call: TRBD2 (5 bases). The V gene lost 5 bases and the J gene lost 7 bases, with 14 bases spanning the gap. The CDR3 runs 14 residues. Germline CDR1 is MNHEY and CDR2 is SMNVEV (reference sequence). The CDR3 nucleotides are TGTGCCAGCAGTCCCGCCCGGGGATTCGGGGAGCTGTTTTTT. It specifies CASSPARGFGELFF.

The chain's CDR3 is CASSFRGAYEQYF. As DNA, the CDR3 is TGTGCCAGCAGTTTCCGCGGGGCCTACGAGCAGTACTTC. The chain couples TRBV27 to TRBJ2-7; D possibly corresponds to TRBD2 (6 bases). Germline V CDR1 and CDR2: MNHEY, SMNVEV (reference sequence). V lost 3 bases, J lost 2 bases, and 8 bases lay in between. The CDR3 extends over 13 amino acids.

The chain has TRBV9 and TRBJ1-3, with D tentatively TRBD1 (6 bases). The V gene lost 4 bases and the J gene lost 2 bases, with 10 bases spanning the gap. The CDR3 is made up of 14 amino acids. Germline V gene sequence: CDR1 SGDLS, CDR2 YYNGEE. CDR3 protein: CASSSDRTGNTIYF. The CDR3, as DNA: TGTGCCAGCAGCTCCGACAGGACTGGAAACACCATATATTTT. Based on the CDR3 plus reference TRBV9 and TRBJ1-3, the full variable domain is DSGVTQTPKHLITATGQRVTLRCSPRSGDLSVYWYQQSLDQGLQFLIQYYNGEERAKGNILERFSAQQFPDLHSELNLSSLELGDSALYFCASSSDRTGNTIYFGEGSWLTVV.

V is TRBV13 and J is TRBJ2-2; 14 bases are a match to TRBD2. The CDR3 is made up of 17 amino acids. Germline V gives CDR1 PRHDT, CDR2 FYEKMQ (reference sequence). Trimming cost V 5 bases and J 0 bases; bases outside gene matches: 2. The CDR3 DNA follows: TGTGCCAGCAGCCGGGGACTAGCGGGAGCGAACACCGGGGAGCTGTTTTTT. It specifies CASSRGLAGANTGELFF.

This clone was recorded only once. The CDR3 bases are TGTGCCAGTAGCCTATACGGGTTAGCTGGGGCCAACGTCCTGACTTTC. Its protein is CASSLYGLAGANVLTF. The V gene is TRBV19, the J gene TRBJ2-6; D not certain. The CDR3 is 16 residues long. Germline lookup yields CDR1 LNHDA and CDR2 SQIVND (reference sequence). V lost 6 bases, J lost 2 bases, and 14 bases lay in between.

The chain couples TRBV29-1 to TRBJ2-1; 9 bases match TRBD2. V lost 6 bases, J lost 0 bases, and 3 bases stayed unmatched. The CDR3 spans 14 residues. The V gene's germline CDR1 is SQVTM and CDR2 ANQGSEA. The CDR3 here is CSVRLADSYNEQFF. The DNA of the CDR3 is TGCAGCGTAAGACTAGCGGACTCCTACAATGAGCAGTTCTTC.

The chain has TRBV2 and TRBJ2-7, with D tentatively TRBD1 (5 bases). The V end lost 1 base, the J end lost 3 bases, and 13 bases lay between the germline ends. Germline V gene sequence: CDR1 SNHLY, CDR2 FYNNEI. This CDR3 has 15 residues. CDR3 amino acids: CASSEGWGSYYEQYF. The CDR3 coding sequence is TGTGCCAGCAGTGAAGGGTGGGGCTCCTACTACGAGCAGTACTTC.